This TCR beta chain is from a study of follicular helper T cells after annual influenza vaccination. The CDR3 is 13 residues long. The V end was cut by 10 bases, the J end by 3 bases, with 10 bases between. In germline, CDR1 is ENHRY, CDR2 SYGVKD. The time point is: 2015-2016 season, 7 days after influenza vaccination. Adults were given seasonal inactivated influenza vaccine, and blood CD4 subsets were sorted before and after vaccination. Community-dwelling subjects without influenza vaccination in the prior 6 months were enrolled. Only in-frame clones appear in the TCRdb table, and some are missing; sequencing was by immunoSEQ multiplex PCR. The sample has around 7,100 clones; around nine tenths are singletons.

The genes are TRBV10-3 and TRBJ2-6; D is unresolved. This clonotype was obtained from an adult who received the influenza vaccine. Material: CXCR5+ CD38- circulating T follicular helper cells from blood, obtained 7 days after influenza vaccination. Subset indicated: circulating Tfh, non-naive CD4+CXCR5+PD-1+ (ICOS+CD38+ or ICOS-CD38-). The CDR3 nucleotides read TGTGCCACCCCAGGCCGTGGGGCCAACGTCCTGACTTTC. Encoded protein: CATPGRGANVLTF.